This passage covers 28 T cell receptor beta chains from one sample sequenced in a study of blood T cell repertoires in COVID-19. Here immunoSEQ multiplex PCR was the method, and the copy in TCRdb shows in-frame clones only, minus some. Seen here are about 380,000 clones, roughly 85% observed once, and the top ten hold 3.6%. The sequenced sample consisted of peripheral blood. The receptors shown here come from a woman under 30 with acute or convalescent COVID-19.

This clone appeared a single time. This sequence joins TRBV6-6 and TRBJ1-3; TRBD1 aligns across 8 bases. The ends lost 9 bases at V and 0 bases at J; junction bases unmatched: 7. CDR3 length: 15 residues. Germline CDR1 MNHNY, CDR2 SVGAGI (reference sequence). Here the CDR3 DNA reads TGTGCCAGTTCCGGGACAGGCTACTCTGGAAACACCATATATTTT. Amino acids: CASSGTGYSGNTIYF.

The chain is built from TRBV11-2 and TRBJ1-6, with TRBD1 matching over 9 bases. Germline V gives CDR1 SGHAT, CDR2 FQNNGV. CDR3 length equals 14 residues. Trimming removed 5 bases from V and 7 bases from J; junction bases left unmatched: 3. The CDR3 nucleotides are TGTGCCAGCAGCCCAGACAGGGGGAATTCACCCCTCCACTTT. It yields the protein CASSPDRGNSPLHF. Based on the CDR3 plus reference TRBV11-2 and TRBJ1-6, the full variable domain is EAGVAQSPRYKIIEKRQSVAFWCNPISGHATLYWYQQILGQGPKLLIQFQNNGVVDDSQLPKDRFSAERLKGVDSTLKIQPAKLEDSAVYLCASSPDRGNSPLHFGNGTRLTVT.

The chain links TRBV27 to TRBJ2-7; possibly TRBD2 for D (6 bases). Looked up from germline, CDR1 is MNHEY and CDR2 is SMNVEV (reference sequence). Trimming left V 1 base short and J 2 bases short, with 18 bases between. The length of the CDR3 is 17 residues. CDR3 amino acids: CASSLYGLAGWTYEQYF. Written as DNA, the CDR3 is TGTGCCAGCAGTTTATACGGTCTGGCGGGATGGACCTACGAGCAGTACTTC.

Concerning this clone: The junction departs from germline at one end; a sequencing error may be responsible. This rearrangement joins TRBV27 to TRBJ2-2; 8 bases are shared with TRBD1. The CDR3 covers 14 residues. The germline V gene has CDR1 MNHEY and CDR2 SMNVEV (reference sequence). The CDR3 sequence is CASSRTGNAGELFF. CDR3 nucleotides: TGTGCCAGCAGTAGGACAGGGAACGCCGGGGAGCTGTTTTTT.

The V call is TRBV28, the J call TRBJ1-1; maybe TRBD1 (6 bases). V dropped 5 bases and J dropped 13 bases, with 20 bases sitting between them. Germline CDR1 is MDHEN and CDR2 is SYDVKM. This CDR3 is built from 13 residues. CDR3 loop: CASSPGWELGGFF. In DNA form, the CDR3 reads TGTGCCAGCAGTCCCGGGTGGGAATTAGGGGGTTTCTTT.

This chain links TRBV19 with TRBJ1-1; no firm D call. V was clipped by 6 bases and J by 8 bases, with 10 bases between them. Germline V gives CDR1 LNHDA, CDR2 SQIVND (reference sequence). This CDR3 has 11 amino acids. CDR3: CASSPGPEAFF. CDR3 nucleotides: TGTGCCAGTAGCCCCGGTCCAGAAGCTTTCTTT.

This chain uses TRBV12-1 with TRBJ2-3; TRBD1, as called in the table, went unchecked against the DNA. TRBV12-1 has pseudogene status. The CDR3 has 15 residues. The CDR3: CASSRSGTTSDTQYF. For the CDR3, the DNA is TGTGCCAGCAGCCGGTCAGGGACAACCTCAGATACGCAGTATTTT.

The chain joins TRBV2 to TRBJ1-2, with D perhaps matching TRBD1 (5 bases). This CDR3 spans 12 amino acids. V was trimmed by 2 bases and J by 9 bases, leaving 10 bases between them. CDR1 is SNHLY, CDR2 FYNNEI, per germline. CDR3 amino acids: CASSEQGKSYTF. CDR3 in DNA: TGTGCCAGCAGTGAACAGGGAAAGAGCTACACCTTC.

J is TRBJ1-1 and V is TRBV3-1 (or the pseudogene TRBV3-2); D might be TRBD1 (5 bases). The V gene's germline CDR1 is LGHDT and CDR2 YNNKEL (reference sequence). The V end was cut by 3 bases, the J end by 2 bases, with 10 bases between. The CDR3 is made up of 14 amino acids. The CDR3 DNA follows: TGTGCCAGCAGCCATGCGGGGGAAAACACTGAAGCTTTCTTT. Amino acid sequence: CASSHAGENTEAFF.

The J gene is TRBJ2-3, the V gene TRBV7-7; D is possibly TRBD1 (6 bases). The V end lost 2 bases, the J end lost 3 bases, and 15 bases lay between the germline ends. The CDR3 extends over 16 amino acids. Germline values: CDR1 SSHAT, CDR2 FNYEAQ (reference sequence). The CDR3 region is CASSLNEKQGTDTQYF. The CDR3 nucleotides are TGTGCCAGCAGCTTAAATGAGAAACAGGGTACAGATACGCAGTATTTT.

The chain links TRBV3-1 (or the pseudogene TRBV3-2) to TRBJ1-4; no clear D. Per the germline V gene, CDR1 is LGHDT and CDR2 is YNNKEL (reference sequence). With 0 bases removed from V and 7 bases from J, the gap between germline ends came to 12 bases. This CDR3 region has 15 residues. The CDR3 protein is CASSQDGGLFEKLFF. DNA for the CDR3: TGTGCCAGCAGCCAAGATGGAGGGTTATTTGAAAAACTGTTTTTT.

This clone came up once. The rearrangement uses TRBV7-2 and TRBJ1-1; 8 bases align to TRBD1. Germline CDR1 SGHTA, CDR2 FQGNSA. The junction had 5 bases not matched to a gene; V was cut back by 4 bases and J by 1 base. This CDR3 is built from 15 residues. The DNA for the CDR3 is TGTGCCAGCAGCTCATCCGGGACAGGGAACACTGAAGCTTTCTTT. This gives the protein CASSSSGTGNTEAFF.

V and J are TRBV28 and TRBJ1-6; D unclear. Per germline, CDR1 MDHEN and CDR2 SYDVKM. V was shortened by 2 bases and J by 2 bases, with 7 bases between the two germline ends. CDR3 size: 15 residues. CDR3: CASSLVIAYNSPLHF. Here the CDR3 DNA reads TGTGCCAGCAGTTTAGTAATCGCCTATAATTCACCCCTCCACTTT.

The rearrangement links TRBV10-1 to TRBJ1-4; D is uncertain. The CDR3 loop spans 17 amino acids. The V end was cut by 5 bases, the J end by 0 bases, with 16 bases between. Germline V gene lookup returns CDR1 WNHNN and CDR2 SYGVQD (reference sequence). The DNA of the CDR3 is TGCGCCAGCAGTCCTTACCCCGAGGTCTCAACTAATGAAAAACTGTTTTTT. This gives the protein CASSPYPEVSTNEKLFF.

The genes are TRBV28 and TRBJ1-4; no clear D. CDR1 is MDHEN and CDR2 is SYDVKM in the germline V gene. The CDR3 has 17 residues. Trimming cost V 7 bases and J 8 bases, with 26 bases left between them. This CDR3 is CASTPSGPGRGEEKLFF. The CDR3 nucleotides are TGTGCCAGCACCCCTAGCGGTCCAGGCCGGGGTGAGGAAAAACTGTTTTTT.

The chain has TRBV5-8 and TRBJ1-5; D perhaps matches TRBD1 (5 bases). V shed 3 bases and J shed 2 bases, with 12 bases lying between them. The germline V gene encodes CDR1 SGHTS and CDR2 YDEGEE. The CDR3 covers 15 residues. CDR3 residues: CASSSIEQGNQPQHF. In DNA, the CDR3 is TGTGCCAGCAGCTCTATAGAACAGGGCAATCAGCCCCAGCATTTT.

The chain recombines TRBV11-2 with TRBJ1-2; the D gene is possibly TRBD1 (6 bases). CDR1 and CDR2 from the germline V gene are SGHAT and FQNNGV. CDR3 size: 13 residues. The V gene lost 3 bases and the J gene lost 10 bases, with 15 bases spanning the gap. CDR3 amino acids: CASSFSEGGTYTF. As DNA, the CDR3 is TGTGCCAGCAGCTTTAGCGAGGGGGGGACCTACACCTTC.

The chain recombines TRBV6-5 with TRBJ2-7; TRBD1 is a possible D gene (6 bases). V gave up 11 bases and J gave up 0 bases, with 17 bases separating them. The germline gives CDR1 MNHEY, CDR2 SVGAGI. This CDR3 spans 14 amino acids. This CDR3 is CASRRDKASYEQYF. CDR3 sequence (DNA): TGTGCCTCCCGCCGGGACAAGGCCTCCTACGAGCAGTACTTC.

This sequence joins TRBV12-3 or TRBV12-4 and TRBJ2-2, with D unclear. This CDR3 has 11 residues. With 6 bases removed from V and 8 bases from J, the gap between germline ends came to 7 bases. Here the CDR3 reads CASRVAGELFF. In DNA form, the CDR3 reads TGTGCCAGCAGGGTGGCAGGGGAGCTGTTTTTT.

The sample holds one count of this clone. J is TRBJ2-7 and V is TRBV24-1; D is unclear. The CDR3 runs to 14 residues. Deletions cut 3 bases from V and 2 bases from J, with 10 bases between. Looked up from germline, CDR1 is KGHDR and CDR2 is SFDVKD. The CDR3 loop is CATSDKTSTYEQYF. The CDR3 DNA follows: TGTGCCACCAGTGATAAAACAAGTACCTACGAGCAGTACTTC.

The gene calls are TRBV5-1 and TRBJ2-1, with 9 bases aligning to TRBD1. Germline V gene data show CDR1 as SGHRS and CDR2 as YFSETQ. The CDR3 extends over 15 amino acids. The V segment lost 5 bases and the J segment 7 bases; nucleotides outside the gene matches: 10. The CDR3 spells CASRFWTTGGNEQFF. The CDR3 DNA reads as TGCGCCAGCAGATTTTGGACGACAGGGGGGAATGAGCAGTTCTTC.

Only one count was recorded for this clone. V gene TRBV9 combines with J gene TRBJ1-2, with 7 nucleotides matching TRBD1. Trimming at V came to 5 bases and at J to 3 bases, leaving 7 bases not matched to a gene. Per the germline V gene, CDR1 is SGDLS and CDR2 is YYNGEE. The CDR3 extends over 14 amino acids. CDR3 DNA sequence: TGTGCCAGCAGTGCTGACAGGGAAGACTATGGCTACACCTTC. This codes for CASSADREDYGYTF.

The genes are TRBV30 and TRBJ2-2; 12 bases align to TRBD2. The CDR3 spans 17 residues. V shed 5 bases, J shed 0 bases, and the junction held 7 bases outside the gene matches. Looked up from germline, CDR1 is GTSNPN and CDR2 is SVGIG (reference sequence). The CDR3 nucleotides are TGTGCCTGGGCTAGCGGGGGGGCCGTTACGAACACCGGGGAGCTGTTTTTT. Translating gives CAWASGGAVTNTGELFF.

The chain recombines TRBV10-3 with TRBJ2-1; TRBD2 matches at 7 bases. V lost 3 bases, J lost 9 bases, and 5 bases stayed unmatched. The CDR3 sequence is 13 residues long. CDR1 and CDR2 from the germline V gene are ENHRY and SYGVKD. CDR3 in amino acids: CAISDKGGTEQFF. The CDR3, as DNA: TGTGCCATCAGTGATAAGGGAGGGACTGAGCAGTTCTTC.

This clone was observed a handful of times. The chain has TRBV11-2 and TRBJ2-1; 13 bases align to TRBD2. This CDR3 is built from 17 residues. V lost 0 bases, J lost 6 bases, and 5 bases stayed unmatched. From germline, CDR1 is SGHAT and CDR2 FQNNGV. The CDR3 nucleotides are TGTGCCAGCAGCTTAGAACTAGCGGGGGGGCCCGGCAATGAGCAGTTCTTC. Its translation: CASSLELAGGPGNEQFF. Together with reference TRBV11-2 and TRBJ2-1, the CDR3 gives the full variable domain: EAGVAQSPRYKIIEKRQSVAFWCNPISGHATLYWYQQILGQGPKLLIQFQNNGVVDDSQLPKDRFSAERLKGVDSTLKIQPAKLEDSAVYLCASSLELAGGPGNEQFFGPGTRLTVL.

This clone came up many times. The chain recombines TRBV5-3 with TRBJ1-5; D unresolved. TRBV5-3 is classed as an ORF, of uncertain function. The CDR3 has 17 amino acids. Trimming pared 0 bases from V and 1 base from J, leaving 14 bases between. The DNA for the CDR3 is TGTGCCAGAAGCTTGGGTCAGGAAAAAATAAGCAATCAGCCCCAGCATTTT. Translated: CARSLGQEKISNQPQHF.

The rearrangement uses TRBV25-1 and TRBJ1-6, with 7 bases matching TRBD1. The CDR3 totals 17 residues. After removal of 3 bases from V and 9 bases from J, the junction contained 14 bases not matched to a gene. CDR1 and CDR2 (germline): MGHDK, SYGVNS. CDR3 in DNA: TGTGCCAGCAGTGACCCGATAGGGGACAGAGGACGTTCACCCCTCCACTTT. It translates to CASSDPIGDRGRSPLHF.

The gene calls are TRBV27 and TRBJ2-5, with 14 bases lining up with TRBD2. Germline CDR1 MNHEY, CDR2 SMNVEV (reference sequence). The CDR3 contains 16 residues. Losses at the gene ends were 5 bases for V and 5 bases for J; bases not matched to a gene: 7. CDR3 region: CASSPGLAGVGETQYF. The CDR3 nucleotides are TGTGCCAGCAGTCCGGGACTAGCGGGAGTAGGGGAGACCCAGTACTTC.